Each of the 30 T cell receptor beta chains below was sequenced from the same sample in a study of blood T cell repertoires in COVID-19. Sequencing was performed with immunoSEQ multiplex PCR; in TCRdb, only in-frame clones are kept and a portion is missing. The sample contains 15,000 or so clones, roughly four fifths of which appear only once. Sequencing used peripheral blood. These receptors came from a man at least 80 years old with active COVID-19.

The CDR3 DNA reads as TGCGCCAGCTCGGGGACAGGCCTGGAGTATGGCTACACCTTC. Translating gives CASSGTGLEYGYTF. V is TRBV5-1 and J is TRBJ1-2; 8 bases fit TRBD1. J gave up 5 bases and V 7 bases, and 10 bases lay outside the gene matches. Germline lookup yields CDR1 SGHRS and CDR2 YFSETQ. CDR3 length: 14 residues. Looking up the rest from reference TRBV5-1 and TRBJ1-2 gives the full variable domain: KAGVTQTPRYLIKTRGQQVTLSCSPISGHRSVSWYQQTPGQGLQFLFEYFSETQRNKGNFPGRFSGRQFSNSRSEMNVSTLELGDSALYLCASSGTGLEYGYTFGSGTRLTVV.

This clone was detected once. The CDR3 coding sequence is TGTGCCAGCAGTCACAAGGGGGGGGACAGGGGCTACGAGCAGTACTTC. Translation: CASSHKGGDRGYEQYF. This chain uses TRBV3-1 (or the pseudogene TRBV3-2) with TRBJ2-7, with 10 bases lining up with TRBD1. From germline, CDR1 is LGHDT and CDR2 YNNKEL (reference sequence). Unmatched junction bases numbered 11, after V lost 6 bases and J lost 3 bases. This CDR3 is built from 16 residues.

This clone was seen once. The CDR3 nucleotides read TGTGCCAGCATCGCGGGAGACTTGTTTGAGCAGTTCTTC. It is translated as CASIAGDLFEQFF. V usage is TRBV2 and J usage is TRBJ2-1; 7 bases match TRBD2. Unmatched junction bases numbered 9, after V lost 7 bases and J lost 9 bases. CDR1 SNHLY and CDR2 FYNNEI come from the germline V gene. The CDR3 has 13 residues.

The rearrangement uses TRBV7-6 and TRBJ2-1, with D uncertain. This CDR3 comprises 15 residues. Germline CDR1 SGHVS, CDR2 FNYEAQ. Trimming stripped 1 base from V and 10 bases from J, with 17 bases between. In DNA form, the CDR3 reads TGTGCCAGCAGCTTAGAGGCAGGCAGCCGTCGGGAGCAGTTCTTC. Protein sequence: CASSLEAGSRREQFF.

The V gene is TRBV29-1, the J gene TRBJ2-5, with 8 bases lining up with TRBD2. Germline V gene lookup returns CDR1 SQVTM and CDR2 ANQGSEA. The ends lost 4 bases at V and 4 bases at J; junction bases unmatched: 8. The CDR3 runs to 14 residues. The CDR3 bases are TGCAGCGTTGGGAGGGCGGGAGGAGGAGAGACCCAGTACTTC. This codes for CSVGRAGGGETQYF.

The chain couples TRBV19 to TRBJ2-2; a weak D match, TRBD1 (5 bases). V gave up 5 bases and J gave up 4 bases, with 14 bases separating them. Germline CDR1 is LNHDA and CDR2 is SQIVND (reference sequence). This CDR3 is built from 15 residues. The DNA of the CDR3 is TGTGCCAGTAGTGCGGCAGGGAAAGGCACCGGGGAGCTGTTTTTT. Its protein product is CASSAAGKGTGELFF.

The chain employs TRBV2 and TRBJ2-4, with D possibly TRBD2 on 5 matching bases. This CDR3 is 15 amino acids long. V lost 5 bases and J lost 9, with 20 bases in between. The germline CDR1 and CDR2 sequences are SNHLY and FYNNEI. The CDR3 nucleotides are TGTGCCAGCAGTTCTACTTCGGGGAGTGGAGGCATTCAGTACTTC. It translates to CASSSTSGSGGIQYF.

The chain is built from TRBV2 and TRBJ2-7; 7 nucleotides align to TRBD2. Trimming took 6 bases from V and 7 from J; bases not matched to a gene: 6. The CDR3 length is 12 residues. The germline V gene has CDR1 SNHLY and CDR2 FYNNEI. Here the CDR3 reads CASRTSLGEQYF. CDR3 nucleotide sequence: TGTGCCAGCAGGACTAGCCTCGGGGAGCAGTACTTC.

V gene TRBV19 combines with J gene TRBJ1-4, with 7 bases identical to TRBD1. With V trimmed by 7 bases and J by 0 bases, 11 bases remained unmatched. This CDR3 comprises 17 residues. Germline V gene sequence: CDR1 LNHDA, CDR2 SQIVND (reference sequence). The CDR3 reads CASTTPGQLATNEKLFF. Here the CDR3 DNA reads TGTGCCAGTACCACTCCGGGACAGCTCGCAACTAATGAAAAACTGTTTTTT.

The CDR3 DNA reads TGTGCCAGTAGTAAGACTAGCCTTAACACCGGGGAGCTGTTTTTT. This sequence encodes CASSKTSLNTGELFF. The J gene is TRBJ2-2, the V gene TRBV19, with 7 bases that match TRBD2. J gave up 2 bases and V 4 bases, and 4 bases lay outside the gene matches. Per germline, CDR1 LNHDA and CDR2 SQIVND (reference sequence). The CDR3 runs to 15 residues.

This chain connects TRBV9 to TRBJ2-1, with D maybe TRBD2 (6 bases). The CDR3 loop spans 14 amino acids. Germline V gene lookup returns CDR1 SGDLS and CDR2 YYNGEE. V dropped 3 bases and J dropped 3 bases, with 10 bases sitting between them. CDR3 sequence (DNA): TGTGCCAGCAGCGCGGGACTCCTCTACAATGAGCAGTTCTTC. Amino acids: CASSAGLLYNEQFF.

This CDR3 is CASSLAGGRDPYEQYF. CDR3 nucleotides: TGTGCCAGCAGCTTGGCCGGAGGGAGAGACCCTTACGAGCAGTACTTC. J is TRBJ2-7 and V is TRBV5-4; TRBD2 might be the D (6 bases). This CDR3 contains 16 residues. V was clipped by 0 bases and J by 4 bases, with 17 bases between them. Germline values: CDR1 SGHNT, CDR2 YYREEE (reference sequence).

The J gene is TRBJ2-7, the V gene TRBV7-2; the D gene is possibly TRBD2 (6 bases). The V and J ends lost 3 bases and 6 bases respectively, with 9 bases between them. Germline lookup yields CDR1 SGHTA and CDR2 FQGNSA. This CDR3 has 12 residues. The CDR3 region is CASSFGGGEQYF. CDR3 nucleotides: TGTGCCAGCAGCTTCGGGGGAGGCGAGCAGTACTTC.

V is TRBV2 and J is TRBJ2-5, with unresolved D. CDR3 length equals 11 residues. V was shortened by 4 bases and J by 5 bases, with 5 bases between the two germline ends. Germline CDR1 and CDR2: SNHLY and FYNNEI. For the CDR3, the DNA is TGTGCCAGCAGTGTAGATGAGACCCAGTACTTC. Translated, it gives CASSVDETQYF.

The chain couples TRBV28 to TRBJ2-7, with TRBD2 as a possible D gene (6 bases). V was trimmed by 7 bases and J by 7 bases, leaving 20 bases between them. Germline V gene sequence: CDR1 MDHEN, CDR2 SYDVKM. This CDR3 comprises 14 residues. CDR3 sequence reads: CASTPMEGFGEQYF. The CDR3 coding sequence is TGTGCCAGCACCCCTATGGAGGGGTTCGGTGAGCAGTACTTC.

This clone was seen only once. The CDR3 sequence: CASSSGPAGELFF. CDR3 DNA sequence: TGCGCCAGCAGCTCCGGTCCCGCCGGGGAGCTGTTTTTT. This chain connects TRBV5-1 to TRBJ2-2; D not resolved. The CDR3 sequence is 13 residues long. With 3 bases removed from V and 6 bases from J, the gap between germline ends came to 9 bases. Germline V gene sequence: CDR1 SGHRS, CDR2 YFSETQ.

CDR3 nucleotide sequence: TGCAGCGTTACTAGCGGGAAAGAGACCCAGTACTTC. Its protein product is CSVTSGKETQYF. V gene TRBV29-1 combines with J gene TRBJ2-5; 10 bases fit TRBD2. Germline V lookup: CDR1 SQVTM, CDR2 ANQGSEA. V was clipped by 5 bases and J by 3 bases; unmatched bases: 0. This CDR3 is built from 12 residues.

The chain links TRBV7-9 to TRBJ2-1, with D unresolved. CDR1 is SEHNR and CDR2 is FQNEAQ in the germline V gene (reference sequence). This CDR3 contains 15 residues. Trimming left V 7 bases short and J 3 bases short, with 16 bases between. CDR3 protein: CASTGGRSGYNEQFF. The CDR3 bases are TGTGCCAGCACCGGTGGCAGATCGGGCTACAATGAGCAGTTCTTC.

The gene calls are TRBV7-3 and TRBJ2-3; the D gene is possibly TRBD1 (6 bases). CDR1 and CDR2 (germline): SGHTA, FQGTGA. V dropped 2 bases and J dropped 4 bases, with 13 bases sitting between them. The CDR3 contains 15 residues. The CDR3 spells CASSLSRDMADTQYF. In DNA form, the CDR3 reads TGTGCCAGCAGCTTATCGAGGGACATGGCAGATACGCAGTATTTT.

Remarks on this clone: One end of the junction fails to match germline, which may point to a read error. The chain couples TRBV2 to TRBJ2-5; 9 nucleotides line up with TRBD1. CDR3 length equals 15 residues. Germline V CDR1 and CDR2: SNHLY, FYNNEI. CDR3 in DNA: TGTGCCAGCGGTGAGGGAGACAGGGGGGGAGAGACCCAGTACTTC. Amino acid sequence: CASGEGDRGGETQYF. The entire variable domain, with the rest obtained from reference TRBV2 and TRBJ2-5, is as follows: EPEVTQTPSHQVTQMGQEVILRCVPISNHLYFYWYRQILGQKVEFLVSFYNNEISEKSEIFDDQFSVERPDGSNFTLKIRSTKLEDSAMYFCASGEGDRGGETQYFGPGTRLLVL.

This clone was detected only once. The chain is built from TRBV19 and TRBJ2-1, with 13 bases fitting TRBD2. The CDR3 runs to 18 residues. The V and J ends lost 1 base and 0 bases, in that order; junction bases with no gene match: 3. Germline V CDR1 and CDR2: LNHDA, SQIVND (reference sequence). The CDR3 DNA follows: TGTGCCAGTAGTATAGTTCGGACTAGCGGGAGCTCCTACAATGAGCAGTTCTTC. Translated: CASSIVRTSGSSYNEQFF.

The chain links TRBV9 to TRBJ2-3; D perhaps matches TRBD2 (5 bases). Trimming took off 0 bases at V and 2 bases at J, with 13 bases between the two ends. CDR3 length: 16 amino acids. CDR1 is SGDLS, CDR2 YYNGEE, per germline. The CDR3 nucleotides are TGTGCCAGCAGCGTAGCGGGCGGAGGCCTCACAGATACGCAGTATTTT. This translates into CASSVAGGGLTDTQYF.

In this sample, this clone turned up a few times. The chain combines TRBV6-5 with TRBJ2-2, with 8 positions matching TRBD1. The CDR3 consists of 15 residues. Germline CDR1 is MNHEY and CDR2 is SVGAGI. The ends lost 4 bases at V and 2 bases at J; junction bases unmatched: 3. Here the CDR3 DNA reads TGTGCCAGCAGTTGGGACAGGAAAAACACCGGGGAGCTGTTTTTT. It is translated as CASSWDRKNTGELFF.

Judged by abundance, this clone is medium-sized (0.01 to 0.1%). The V call is TRBV4-3, the J call TRBJ2-7; 7 nucleotides agree with TRBD2. The germline V gene encodes CDR1 LGHNA and CDR2 YSLEER. The V and J ends lost 1 base and 0 bases, in that order; junction bases with no gene match: 6. This CDR3 is 16 amino acids long. CDR3 DNA sequence: TGCGCCAGCAGCCAAGGGGCGGGAGTTGGCTCCTACGAGCAGTACTTC. Protein: CASSQGAGVGSYEQYF.

This clone was recorded a few times. The J gene is TRBJ2-1, the V gene TRBV7-3, with 9 bases matching TRBD2. Germline V CDR1 and CDR2: SGHTA, FQGTGA. The CDR3 sequence is 17 residues long. V was pared by 0 bases and J by 2 bases, with 5 bases of the junction left unmatched. CDR3 loop: CASSLTSASGAYNEQFF. CDR3 sequence (DNA): TGTGCCAGCAGCTTAACCTCGGCTAGCGGGGCCTACAATGAGCAGTTCTTC.

V is TRBV25-1 and J is TRBJ2-6, with 11 bases identical to TRBD2. The CDR3 is made up of 18 amino acids. V lost 4 bases, J lost 3 bases, and 8 bases stayed unmatched. CDR1 is MGHDK and CDR2 is SYGVNS in the germline V gene. DNA of the CDR3: TGTGCCAGCAGTGCATTGACTAGCGGGAAGGTTGGGGCCAACGTCCTGACTTTC. The encoded protein is CASSALTSGKVGANVLTF.

The genes are TRBV6-5 and TRBJ2-5; 7 positions agree with TRBD1. The CDR3 consists of 15 residues. The J segment lost 3 bases and the V segment lost 7 bases, leaving 11 bases of the junction unmatched. Germline-derived CDR1 and CDR2 are MNHEY and SVGAGI. CDR3 amino acids: CASKTLTGTEETQYF. The CDR3 DNA sequence: TGTGCCAGCAAAACCCTTACCGGGACAGAAGAGACCCAGTACTTC.

V and J are TRBV4-3 and TRBJ2-3; perhaps TRBD2 as D (5 bases). Germline CDR1 reads LGHNA; CDR2 reads YSLEER. Trimming took 1 base from V and 6 from J, leaving 11 bases between them. CDR3 length: 14 residues. CDR3 amino acids: CASSQVPGRDTQYF. The CDR3 bases are TGCGCCAGCAGCCAAGTTCCGGGAAGGGATACGCAGTATTTT.

The rearrangement joins TRBV20-1 to TRBJ2-3; the match to TRBD2 covers 7 bases. This CDR3 has 16 residues. CDR1 and CDR2 from the germline V gene are DFQATT and SNEGSKA (reference sequence). J gave up 2 bases and V 3 bases, and 11 bases lay outside the gene matches. DNA of the CDR3: TGCAGTGCTAGTCGCAGCGGGGCTAGCCCCACAGATACGCAGTATTTT. Protein sequence: CSASRSGASPTDTQYF.

The rearrangement uses TRBV2 and TRBJ1-3; 7 nucleotides line up with TRBD1. The CDR3 totals 13 residues. Germline V CDR1 and CDR2: SNHLY, FYNNEI. The V and J ends lost 5 bases and 3 bases, in that order; junction bases with no gene match: 1. DNA of the CDR3: TGTGCCAGCAGTAGGGACAGTGGAAACACCATATATTTT. Translating gives CASSRDSGNTIYF.